This T cell receptor (beta chain) was retrieved from a study of blood T cell repertoires in COVID-19. Looking at the study overall: Sample material is recorded as cDNA or gDNA derived from T cells, B-cell-depleted T cells, or PBMCs.

Sequenced by immunoSEQ multiplex PCR; TCRdb stores in-frame clones only, minus some. This sample has about 180,000 clones, with more than 75% found just once. The CDR3 has 13 residues. Germline V gene sequence: CDR1 GTSNPN, CDR2 SVGIG (reference sequence). The J segment lost 7 bases and the V segment lost 5 bases, leaving 8 bases of the junction unmatched. The chain uses TRBV30 and TRBJ2-1, with TRBD1 matching 7 bases. This TCR came from a woman between 25 and 40 years old who had recovered from COVID-19. Material for sequencing was PBMCs or T cells enriched from blood (not recorded which). The CDR3 is CAWDPTGKNEQFF. The CDR3 DNA is TGTGCCTGGGACCCGACAGGGAAAAATGAGCAGTTCTTC.